These 4 T cell receptor beta chains originate from one sample sequenced in a study of T cell repertoires in aging, cancer and after chemotherapy. Multiplex touch-down PCR with TRB-A/B primers amplified rearranged V-D-J TRB sequences. TCRdb itself ran the multiplex PCR reads through MiXCR, one entry per CDR3 protein. Seen here are over a thousand distinct CDR3 sequences, under 30% observed once, and the top ten hold approximately 30%. The template was genomic DNA from peripheral blood, not RNA. The sample comprised blood. These receptors originate from a human donor with a solid tumor.

The chain is built from TRBV12-3 or TRBV12-4 and TRBJ1-4; tentative D call: TRBD1 (6 bases). The CDR3 has 14 amino acids. Trimming cost V 3 bases and J 6 bases, with 11 bases left between them. The CDR3 DNA follows: TGTGCCAGCAGTTTTGGGGGCCTTGATGAAAAACTGTTTTTT. This gives the protein CASSFGGLDEKLFF.

CDR3 bases: TGTGCCAGCAGTTTGTTAGCGGGGGCTTCGAACACCGGGGAGCTGTTTTTT. This sequence encodes CASSLLAGASNTGELFF. The chain carries TRBV12-3 or TRBV12-4 and TRBJ2-2; 9 positions agree with TRBD2. Unmatched junction bases numbered 5, after V lost 3 bases and J lost 0 bases. The CDR3 is 17 residues long.

Notes on this clonotype: This clone may be a read error of a much larger clone one base away. J is TRBJ2-1 and V is TRBV12-3 or TRBV12-4; 10 bases line up with TRBD1. The CDR3 length is 14 residues. The chain's CDR3 is CASRETGGYNKQFF. CDR3 bases: TGTGCCAGCAGAGAGACAGGGGGCTACAATAAGCAGTTCTTC.

By frequency in the sample, this clonotype is medium-sized. The DNA for the CDR3 is TGCAGTTCGAGGGGTAACAATGAGCAGTTCTTC. It specifies CSSRGNNEQFF. The chain recombines TRBV20-1 with TRBJ2-1; TRBD1 or TRBD2 may be the D gene (5 bases each). CDR1 and CDR2 (germline): DFQATT, SNEGSKA (reference sequence). The V end lost 8 bases, the J end lost 5 bases, and 10 bases lay between the germline ends. This CDR3 has 11 amino acids.